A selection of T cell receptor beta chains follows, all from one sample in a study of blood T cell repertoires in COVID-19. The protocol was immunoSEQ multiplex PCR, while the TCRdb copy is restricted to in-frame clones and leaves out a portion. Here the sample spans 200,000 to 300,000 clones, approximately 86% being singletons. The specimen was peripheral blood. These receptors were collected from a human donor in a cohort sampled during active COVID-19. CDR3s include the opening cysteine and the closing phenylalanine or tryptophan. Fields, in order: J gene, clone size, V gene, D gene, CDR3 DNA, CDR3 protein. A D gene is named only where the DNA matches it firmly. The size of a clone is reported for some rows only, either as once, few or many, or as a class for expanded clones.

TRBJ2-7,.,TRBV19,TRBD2,TGTGCCAGTAGTATCCGACTAGCTGGCGAGCAGTACTTC,CASSIRLAGEQYF
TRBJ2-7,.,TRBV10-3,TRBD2,TGTGCCATCAGTGTACGTAGCGGGGGAGACTACGAGCAGTACTTC,CAISVRSGGDYEQYF
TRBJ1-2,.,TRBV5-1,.,TGCGCCAGCAGCTTGTTGCAGGGGAAGACGGATGGCTACACCTTC,CASSLLQGKTDGYTF
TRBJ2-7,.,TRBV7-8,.,TGTGCCAGCAGCTTAATGGAGACAGGACCTTCCTACGAGCAGTACTTC,CASSLMETGPSYEQYF
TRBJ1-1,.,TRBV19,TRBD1,TGTGCCAGTAGGTCCCGGGACAGGGGGACCAGTAGAACTGAAGCTTTCTTT,CASRSRDRGTSRTEAFF
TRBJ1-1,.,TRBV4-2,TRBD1,TGTGCCAGCAGCCGACCGGGACAGGGCACTGAAGCTTTCTTT,CASSRPGQGTEAFF
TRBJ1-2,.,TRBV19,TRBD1,TGTGCCAGTGGTCCCAGGGGGTATAACTATGGCTACACCTTC,CASGPRGYNYGYTF
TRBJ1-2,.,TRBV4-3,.,TGCGCCAGCAGCCAAGATTTGACAGTCCATGGCTACACCTTC,CASSQDLTVHGYTF
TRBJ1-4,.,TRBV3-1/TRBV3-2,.,TGTGCCAGCAGCCACCGGGGGGGGACGGCGCATGAAAAACTGTTTTTT,CASSHRGGTAHEKLFF
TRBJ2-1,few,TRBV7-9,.,TGTGCCAGCAGCCGCAGGGGCCGAAGCTCCTACAATGAGCAGTTCTTC,CASSRRGRSSYNEQFF
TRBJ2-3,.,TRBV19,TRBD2,TGTGCCAGTAGTGGGCGGGGGGGCACAGATACGCAGTATTTT,CASSGRGGTDTQYF
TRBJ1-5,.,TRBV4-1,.,TGCGCCAGCAGCCAAGAATTAGAAGCTCATATCAATCAGCCCCAGCATTTT,CASSQELEAHINQPQHF
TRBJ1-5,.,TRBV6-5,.,TGTGCCAGCAGTTTATCGTTGGCTCAGCCCCAGCATTTT,CASSLSLAQPQHF
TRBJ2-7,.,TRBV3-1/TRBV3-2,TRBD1,TGTGCCAGCAGCCAAGGTTGGGACAGAGCCTACGAGCAGTACTTC,CASSQGWDRAYEQYF
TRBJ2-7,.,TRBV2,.,TGTGCCAGCAGTTCTGGGGCGACAGTTCTACGAGCGTACTTC,CASSSGATVLRAYF
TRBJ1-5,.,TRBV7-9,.,TGTGCCAGCAGCTTAGGAGGGCTTAGCAATCAGCCCCAGCATTTT,CASSLGGLSNQPQHF
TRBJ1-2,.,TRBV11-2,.,TGTGCCAGCAGCTCGACTAAAGGGGGTCGATTAAACTATGGCTACACCTTC,CASSSTKGGRLNYGYTF
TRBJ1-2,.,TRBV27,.,TGTGCCAGCGGAGTAACCGTTTCCGGCTACACCTTC,CASGVTVSGYTF
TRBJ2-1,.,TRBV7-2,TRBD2,TGTGCCAGCAGCTTAGAGGTGGCGGGAGTAACCTATGAGCAGTTCTTC,CASSLEVAGVTYEQFF
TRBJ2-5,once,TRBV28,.,TGTGCCAGCAGTTCACTCGGGGGGCCCCAAGAGACCCAGTACTTC,CASSSLGGPQETQYF
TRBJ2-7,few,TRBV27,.,TGTGCCAGCAGACCCCCAGCAGGCCACGAGCAGTACTTC,CASRPPAGHEQYF
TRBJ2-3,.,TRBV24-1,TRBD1,TGTGCCACCAGTGAGGCCCGGGACAGGGGGTCAGATACGCAGTATTTT,CATSEARDRGSDTQYF
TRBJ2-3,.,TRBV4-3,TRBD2,TGCGCCAGCAGCCAAGATTGGCAACTAGCGGGGGGCGGACCCAGCACAGATACGCAGTATTTT,CASSQDWQLAGGGPSTDTQYF
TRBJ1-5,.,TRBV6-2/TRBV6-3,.,TGTGCCAGCAGTTACTCTAGAGGGAATAGCAATCAGCCCCAGCATTTT,CASSYSRGNSNQPQHF
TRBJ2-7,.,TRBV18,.,TGTGCCAGCTCACCACCCGGGATAGCGGACTACGAGCAGTACTTC,CASSPPGIADYEQYF
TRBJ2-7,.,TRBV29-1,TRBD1,TGCAGCGTTGGGGAGACAGGGGTAATTAGCGAGCAGTACTTC,CSVGETGVISEQYF
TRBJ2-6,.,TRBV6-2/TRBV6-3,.,TGTGCCAGCAGTTCCACGTGGTCGGTCTCTGGGGCCAACGTCCTGACTTTC,CASSSTWSVSGANVLTF
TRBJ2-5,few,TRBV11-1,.,TGTGCCAGCAGCTTAGGGTGGGGTAGCGGCCAAGAGACCCAGTACTTC,CASSLGWGSGQETQYF
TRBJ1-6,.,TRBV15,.,TGTGCCACCAGCAGAGACCCTCCGGGGGGTGTCCAATCACCCCTCCACTTT,CATSRDPPGGVQSPLHF
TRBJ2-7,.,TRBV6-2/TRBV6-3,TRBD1,TGTGCCAGCAGTTACCCCCGGACAGGGACCTACGAGCAGTACTTC,CASSYPRTGTYEQYF
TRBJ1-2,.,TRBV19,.,TGTGCCAGCTCCGGGAATTACTATGGCTACACCTTC,CASSGNYYGYTF
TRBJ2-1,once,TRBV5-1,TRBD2,TGCGCCAGCAGCGTGACTAGCGGGGCCAACAATGAGCAGTTCTTC,CASSVTSGANNEQFF
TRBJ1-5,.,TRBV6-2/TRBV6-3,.,TGTGCCAGCAGTTACCCCCCTGACAGGTATTGGCATCAGCCCCAGCATTTT,CASSYPPDRYWHQPQHF
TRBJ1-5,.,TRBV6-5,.,TGTGCCAGCAGGGGGGGAAATCAGCCCCAGCATTTT,CASRGGNQPQHF
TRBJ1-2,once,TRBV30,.,TGTGCCTGGAGGTCCCGGACAGACTATGGCTACACCTTC,CAWRSRTDYGYTF
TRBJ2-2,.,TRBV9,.,TGTGCCAGCAGCCCCCAACTAGCCCCTGGGGAGCTGTTTTTT,CASSPQLAPGELFF
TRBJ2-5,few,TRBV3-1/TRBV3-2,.,TGTGCCAGCAGCCAAGACTACGAGGAGACCCAGTACTTC,CASSQDYEETQYF
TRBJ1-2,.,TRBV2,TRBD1,TGTGCCAGCAGTAGAGATTTTAACAGGGGATTTGGCTACACCTTC,CASSRDFNRGFGYTF
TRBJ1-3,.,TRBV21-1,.,TGTGCCAGCAGCAAAACAGGCAGTGAAAGAAACACCATATATTTT,CASSKTGSERNTIYF